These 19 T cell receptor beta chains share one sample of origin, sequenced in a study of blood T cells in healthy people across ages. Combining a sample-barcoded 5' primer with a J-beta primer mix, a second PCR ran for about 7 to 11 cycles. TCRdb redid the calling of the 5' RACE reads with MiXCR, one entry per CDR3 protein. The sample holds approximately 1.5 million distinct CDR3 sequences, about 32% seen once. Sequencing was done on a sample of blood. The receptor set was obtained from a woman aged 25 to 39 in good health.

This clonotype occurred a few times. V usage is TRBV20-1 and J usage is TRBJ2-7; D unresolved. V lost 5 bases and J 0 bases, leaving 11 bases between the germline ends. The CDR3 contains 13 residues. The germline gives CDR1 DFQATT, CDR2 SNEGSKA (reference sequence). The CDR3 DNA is TGCAGTGCTCGAGTGCACCCCTCCTACGAGCAGTACTTC. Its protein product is CSARVHPSYEQYF.

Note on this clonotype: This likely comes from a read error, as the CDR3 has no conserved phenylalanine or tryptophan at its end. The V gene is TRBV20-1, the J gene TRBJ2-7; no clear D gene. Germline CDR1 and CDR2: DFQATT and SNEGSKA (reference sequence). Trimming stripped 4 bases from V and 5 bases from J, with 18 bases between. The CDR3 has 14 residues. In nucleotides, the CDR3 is TGCAGTGCTAAAGGCGTCTGGCAAAGGAACGAGCAGTACTGC. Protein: CSAKGVWQRNEQYC.

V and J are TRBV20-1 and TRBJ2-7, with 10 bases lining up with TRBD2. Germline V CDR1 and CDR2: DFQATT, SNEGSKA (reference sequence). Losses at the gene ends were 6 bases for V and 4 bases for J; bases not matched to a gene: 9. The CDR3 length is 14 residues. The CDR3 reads CSATLAGGMYEQYF. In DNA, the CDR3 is TGCAGTGCCACCTTAGCGGGGGGAATGTACGAGCAGTACTTC.

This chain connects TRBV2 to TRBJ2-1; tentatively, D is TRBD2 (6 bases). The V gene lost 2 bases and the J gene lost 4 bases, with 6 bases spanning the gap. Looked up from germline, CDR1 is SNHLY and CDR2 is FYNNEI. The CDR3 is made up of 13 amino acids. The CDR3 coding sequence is TGTGCCAGCAGTGAACGGGGGTACAATGAGCAGTTCTTC. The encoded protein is CASSERGYNEQFF.

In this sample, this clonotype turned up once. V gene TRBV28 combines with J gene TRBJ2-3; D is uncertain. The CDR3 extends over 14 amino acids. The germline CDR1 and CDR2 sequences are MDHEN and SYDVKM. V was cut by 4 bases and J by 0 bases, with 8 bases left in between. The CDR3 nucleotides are TGTGCCAGCAGTTGTGTTAGCAGCACAGATACGCAGTATTTT. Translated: CASSCVSSTDTQYF.

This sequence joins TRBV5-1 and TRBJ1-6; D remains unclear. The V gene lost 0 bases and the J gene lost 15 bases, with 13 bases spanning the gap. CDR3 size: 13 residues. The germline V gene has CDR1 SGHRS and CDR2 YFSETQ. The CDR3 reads CASSLAPARDLHF. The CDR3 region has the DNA TGCGCCAGCAGCTTGGCCCCGGCTAGAGACCTCCACTTT.

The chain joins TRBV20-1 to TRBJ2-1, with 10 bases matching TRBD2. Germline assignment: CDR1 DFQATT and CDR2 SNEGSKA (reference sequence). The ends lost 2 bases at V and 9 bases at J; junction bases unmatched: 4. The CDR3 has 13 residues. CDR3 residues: CSARLAGAGEQFF. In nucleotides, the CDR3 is TGCAGTGCTAGACTAGCGGGAGCTGGTGAGCAGTTCTTC.

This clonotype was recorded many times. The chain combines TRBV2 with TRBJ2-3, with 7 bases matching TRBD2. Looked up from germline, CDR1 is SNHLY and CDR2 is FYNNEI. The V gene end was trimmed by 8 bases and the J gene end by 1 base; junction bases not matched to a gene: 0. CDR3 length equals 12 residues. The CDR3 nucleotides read TGTGCCAGCGGGGGGGGCACAGATACGCAGTATTTT. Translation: CASGGGTDTQYF.

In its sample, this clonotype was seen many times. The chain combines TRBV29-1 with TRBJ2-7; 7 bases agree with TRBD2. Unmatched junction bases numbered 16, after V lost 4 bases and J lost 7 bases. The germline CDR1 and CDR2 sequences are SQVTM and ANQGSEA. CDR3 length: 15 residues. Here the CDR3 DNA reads TGCAGCGTTGCCTCACGACTAGCCCCTATGGGTGAGCAGTACTTC. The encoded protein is CSVASRLAPMGEQYF.

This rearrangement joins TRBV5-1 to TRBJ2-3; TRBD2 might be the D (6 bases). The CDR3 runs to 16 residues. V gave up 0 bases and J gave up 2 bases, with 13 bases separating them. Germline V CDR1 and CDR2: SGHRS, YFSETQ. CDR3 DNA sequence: TGCGCCAGCAGCTTGGTGCCTAGCGACCTCACAGATACGCAGTATTTT. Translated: CASSLVPSDLTDTQYF.

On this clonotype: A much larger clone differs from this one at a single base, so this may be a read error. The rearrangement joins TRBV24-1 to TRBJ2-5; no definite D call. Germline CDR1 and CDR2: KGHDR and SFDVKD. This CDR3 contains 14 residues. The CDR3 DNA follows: TGTGCCACCGGTGATGAGGCAGCTAAAGAGACCCAGTACTTC. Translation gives CATGDEAAKETQYF.

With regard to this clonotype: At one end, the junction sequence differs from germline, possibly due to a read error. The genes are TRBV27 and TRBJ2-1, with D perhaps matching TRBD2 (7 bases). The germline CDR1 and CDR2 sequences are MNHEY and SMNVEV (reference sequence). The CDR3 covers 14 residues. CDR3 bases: TGTGCCAACAGTCCCCGGGGGGCTGAGAATGAGCAGTTCTTC. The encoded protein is CANSPRGAENEQFF.

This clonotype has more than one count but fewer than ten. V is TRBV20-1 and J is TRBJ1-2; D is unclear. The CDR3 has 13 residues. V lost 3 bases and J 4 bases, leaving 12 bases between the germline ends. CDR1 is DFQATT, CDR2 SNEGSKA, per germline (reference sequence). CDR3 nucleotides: TGCAGTGCTAGTTTGGGGTATGGCTATGGCTACACCTTC. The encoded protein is CSASLGYGYGYTF.

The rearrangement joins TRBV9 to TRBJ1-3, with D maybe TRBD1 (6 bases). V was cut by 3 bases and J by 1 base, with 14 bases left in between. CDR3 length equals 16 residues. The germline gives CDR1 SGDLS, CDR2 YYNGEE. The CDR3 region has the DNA TGTGCCAGCAGCGCTCCAACAGGGTCATCTGGAAACACCATATATTTT. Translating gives CASSAPTGSSGNTIYF.

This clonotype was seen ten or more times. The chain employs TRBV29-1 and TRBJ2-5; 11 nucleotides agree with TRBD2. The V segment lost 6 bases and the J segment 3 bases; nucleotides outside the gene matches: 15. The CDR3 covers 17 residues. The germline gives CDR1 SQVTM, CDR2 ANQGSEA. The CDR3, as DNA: TGCAGCGTCATGCGTCCGGGACTAGCGGATTACAAAGAGACCCAGTACTTC. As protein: CSVMRPGLADYKETQYF.

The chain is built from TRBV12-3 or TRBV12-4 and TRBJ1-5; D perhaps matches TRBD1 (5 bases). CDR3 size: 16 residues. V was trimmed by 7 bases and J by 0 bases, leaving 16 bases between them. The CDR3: CASTWAGTNSNQPQHF. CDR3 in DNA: TGTGCCAGCACGTGGGCAGGGACTAATAGCAATCAGCCCCAGCATTTT.

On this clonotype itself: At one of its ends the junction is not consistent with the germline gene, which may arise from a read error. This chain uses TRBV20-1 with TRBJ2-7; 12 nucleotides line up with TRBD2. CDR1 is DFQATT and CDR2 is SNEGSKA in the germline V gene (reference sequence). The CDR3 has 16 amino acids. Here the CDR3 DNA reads TGCGGTGCTAGAGATCCACGACTAGCGGGAGAATACGAGCAGTACTTC. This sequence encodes CGARDPRLAGEYEQYF.

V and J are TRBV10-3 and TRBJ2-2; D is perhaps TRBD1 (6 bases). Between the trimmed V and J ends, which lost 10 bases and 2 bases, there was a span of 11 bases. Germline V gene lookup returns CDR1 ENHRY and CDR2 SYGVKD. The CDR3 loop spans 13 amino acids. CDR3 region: CATGQTNTGELFF. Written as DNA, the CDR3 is TGTGCCACCGGACAGACAAACACCGGGGAGCTGTTTTTT.

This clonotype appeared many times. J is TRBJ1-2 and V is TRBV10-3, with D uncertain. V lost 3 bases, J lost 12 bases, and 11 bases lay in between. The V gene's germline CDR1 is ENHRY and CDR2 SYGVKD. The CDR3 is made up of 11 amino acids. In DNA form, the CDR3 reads TGTGCCATCAGTGACTCACGTTTTGACACCTTC. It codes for CAISDSRFDTF.